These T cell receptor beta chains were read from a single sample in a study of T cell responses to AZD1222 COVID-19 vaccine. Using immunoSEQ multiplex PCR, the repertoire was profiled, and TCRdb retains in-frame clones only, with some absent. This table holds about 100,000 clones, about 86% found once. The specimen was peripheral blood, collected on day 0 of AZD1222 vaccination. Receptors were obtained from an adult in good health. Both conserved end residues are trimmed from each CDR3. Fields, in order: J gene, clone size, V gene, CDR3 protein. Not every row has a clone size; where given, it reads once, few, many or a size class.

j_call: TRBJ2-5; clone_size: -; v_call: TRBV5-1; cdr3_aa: ASSSGTGSETQY
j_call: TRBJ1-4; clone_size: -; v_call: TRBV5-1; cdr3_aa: ASSSTLQDLGGTNEKLF
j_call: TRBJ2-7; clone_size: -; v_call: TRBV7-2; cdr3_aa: ASSFAAVRSSYEQY
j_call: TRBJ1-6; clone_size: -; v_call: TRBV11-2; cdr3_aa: ASSFAQGASNSPLH
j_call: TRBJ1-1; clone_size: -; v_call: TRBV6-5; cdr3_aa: ASSLSRQGEAF
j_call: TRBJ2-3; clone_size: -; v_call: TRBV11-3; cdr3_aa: ASSGTRSGTQY
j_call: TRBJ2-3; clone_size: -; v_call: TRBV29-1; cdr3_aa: SVRTGSSTDTQY
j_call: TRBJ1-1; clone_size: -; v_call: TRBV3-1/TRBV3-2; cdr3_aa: ASSPGGQGAF
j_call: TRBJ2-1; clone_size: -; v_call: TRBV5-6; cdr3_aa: ASSFNLVLNEQF
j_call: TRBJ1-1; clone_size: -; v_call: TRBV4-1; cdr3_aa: ASSQDQGSNTEAF
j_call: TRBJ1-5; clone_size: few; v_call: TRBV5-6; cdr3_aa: ASSWGGNQPQH
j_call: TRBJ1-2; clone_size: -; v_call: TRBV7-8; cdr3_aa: ASSLTKNYGYT
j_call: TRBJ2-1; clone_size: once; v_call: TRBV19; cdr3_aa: ASRSGHYEQF
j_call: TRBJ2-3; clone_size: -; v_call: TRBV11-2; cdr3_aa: ASSLPTDTQY
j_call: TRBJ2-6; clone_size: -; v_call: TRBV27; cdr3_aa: ASTRREGSGANVLT
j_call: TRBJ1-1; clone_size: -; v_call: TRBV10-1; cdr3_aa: ASSETSFETEAF
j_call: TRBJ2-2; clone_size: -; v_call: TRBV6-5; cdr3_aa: ASSSGSANTGELF
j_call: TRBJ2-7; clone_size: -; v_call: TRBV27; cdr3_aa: ASSLGQASSYEQY
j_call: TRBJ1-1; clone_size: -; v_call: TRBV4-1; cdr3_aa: ASSPRDSANTEAF
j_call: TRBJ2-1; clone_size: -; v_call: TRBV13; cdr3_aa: ASSLRSLRADRDNEQF
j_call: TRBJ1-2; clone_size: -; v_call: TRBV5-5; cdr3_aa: ASSPLTLNYGYT
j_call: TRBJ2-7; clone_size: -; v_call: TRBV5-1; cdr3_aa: ASSEVAGRLDEQY
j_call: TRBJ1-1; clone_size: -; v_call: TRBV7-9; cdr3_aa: ASSLSLGNTEAF
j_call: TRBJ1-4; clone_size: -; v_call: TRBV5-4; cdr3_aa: ASSLQGLATNEKLF
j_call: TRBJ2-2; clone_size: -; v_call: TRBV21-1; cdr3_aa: ASSRGLTNTGELF
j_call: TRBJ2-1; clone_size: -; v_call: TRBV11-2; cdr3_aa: ASSLELTYNEQF
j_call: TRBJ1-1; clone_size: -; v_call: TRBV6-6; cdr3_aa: ASSDGLATEAF
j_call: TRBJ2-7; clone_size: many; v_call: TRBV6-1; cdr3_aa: ASSESYEQY
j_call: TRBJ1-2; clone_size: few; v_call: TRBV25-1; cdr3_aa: ASSDQGDGYT
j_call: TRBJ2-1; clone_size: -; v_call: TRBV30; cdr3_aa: AWSGTARYEQF
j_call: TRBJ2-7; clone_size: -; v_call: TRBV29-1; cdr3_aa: SVRDRGDEQY
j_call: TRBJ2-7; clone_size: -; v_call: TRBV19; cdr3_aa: ASSMVAGNDEQY
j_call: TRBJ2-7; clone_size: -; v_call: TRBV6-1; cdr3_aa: ASSGLHTGLAYEQY
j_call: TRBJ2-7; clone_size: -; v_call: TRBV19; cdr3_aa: ASSIPGRGVYEQY
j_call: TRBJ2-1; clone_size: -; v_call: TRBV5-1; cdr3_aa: ASSLDDRGRGGEQF
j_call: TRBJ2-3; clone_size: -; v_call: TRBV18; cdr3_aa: ASSPRGLAGVYSTDTQY
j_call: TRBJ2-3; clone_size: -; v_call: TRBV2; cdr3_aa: ASSQKGPGIEADTQY
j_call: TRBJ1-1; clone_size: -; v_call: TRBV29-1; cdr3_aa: SGGDRTMITEAF
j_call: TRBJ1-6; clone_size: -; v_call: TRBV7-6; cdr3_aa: ASSSIPGEVRNSPLH
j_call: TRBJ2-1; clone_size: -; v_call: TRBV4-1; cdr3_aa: ASSPVAGVGNEQF